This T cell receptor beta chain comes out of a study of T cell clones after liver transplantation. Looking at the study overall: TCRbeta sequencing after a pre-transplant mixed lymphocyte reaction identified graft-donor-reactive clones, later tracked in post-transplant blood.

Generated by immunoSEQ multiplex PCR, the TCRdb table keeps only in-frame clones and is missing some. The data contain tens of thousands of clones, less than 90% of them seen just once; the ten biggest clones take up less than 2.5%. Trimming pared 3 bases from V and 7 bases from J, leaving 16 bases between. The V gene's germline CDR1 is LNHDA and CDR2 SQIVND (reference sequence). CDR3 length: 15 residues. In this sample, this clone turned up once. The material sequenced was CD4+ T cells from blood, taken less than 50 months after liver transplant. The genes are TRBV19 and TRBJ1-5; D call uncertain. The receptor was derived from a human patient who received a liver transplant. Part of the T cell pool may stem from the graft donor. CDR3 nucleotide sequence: TGTGCCAGTAGTATTCTAAAGCCCCTCGGACAGCCCCAGCATTTT. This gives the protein CASSILKPLGQPQHF.